This T cell receptor beta chain was captured in a study of beta chain features in type 1 diabetes. Study findings and constraints: Naive, central memory and regulatory TCRB repertoires appeared more similar among patients than healthy donors.

Looked up from germline, CDR1 is SEHNR and CDR2 is FQNEAQ (reference sequence). This CDR3 contains 14 residues. The germline V and J ends were trimmed by 2 bases and 3 bases, with 7 bases remaining between them. Of note for this clone: Its antigen is not known.

The authors reverse transcribed all of the isolated RNA, so sequencing captured expressed TCRB transcripts. Here immunoSEQ multiplex PCR was the method, and the copy in TCRdb shows in-frame clones only, minus some. Seen here are about half a million clones, roughly 31% observed once, and the top ten hold 0.065%. The source of this sequence is a man between 18 and 29 years old in good health. Source material: naive CD4+ T cells from blood. This sequence joins TRBV7-9 and TRBJ2-2; D gene unclear. CDR3 sequence reads: CASSLLGYTGELFF. Written as DNA, the CDR3 is TGTGCCAGCAGCTTATTGGGGTACACCGGGGAGCTGTTTTTT.